This TCR beta chain was recorded in a study of blood T cell repertoires in COVID-19. This clone has just a few counts. Trimming stripped 3 bases from V and 6 bases from J, with 9 bases between. CDR3 length equals 13 residues. Germline V lookup: CDR1 SGHTA, CDR2 FQGTGA. The repertoire was sequenced with immunoSEQ multiplex PCR; TCRdb's copy has only in-frame clones and lacks some. The sample carries around 75,000 clones, about 85% recorded once. The sequenced material came from peripheral blood. The clonotype originates from a man in his fifties with COVID-19, enrolled during active disease. The chain has TRBV7-3 and TRBJ2-1; tentatively, D is TRBD1 (5 bases). CDR3 loop: CASSLQGGNEQFF. The CDR3 bases are TGTGCCAGCAGCTTGCAGGGTGGCAATGAGCAGTTCTTC.